This is a list of T cell receptor beta chains from one sample in a study of shared clonotypes between healthy human individuals. Repertoires were generated with immunoSEQ multiplex PCR, while TCRdb's copy carries only in-frame clones and drops some. The sample holds a few hundred thousand clones; roughly three quarters are singletons and the top ten take more than 10%. The sequenced material came from PBMCs. The receptor source for this set is a woman aged 40 to 49 in good health. Some clones in this sample may be carry-over from other donors' samples. Each CDR3 is given with its conserved first and last residue. A D gene is named only where the DNA matches it firmly. The size entry is marked missing in some rows and otherwise reads once, few, many or a size class.

j_gene | abundance | v_gene | d_gene | CDR3aa | CDR3nt
TRBJ2-7 | NA | TRBV5-1 | NA | CASSLERSGVTYEQYF | TGCGCCAGCAGCTTGGAAAGGTCAGGGGTAACGTACGAGCAGTACTTC
TRBJ2-7 | NA | TRBV2 | NA | CASSYYGRGYEQYF | TGTGCCAGCAGTTACTACGGGAGAGGCTACGAGCAGTACTTC
TRBJ1-1 | NA | TRBV28 | NA | CASSFPPGGKNTEAFF | TGTGCCAGCAGTTTCCCCCCCGGCGGGAAGAACACTGAAGCTTTCTTT
TRBJ2-2 | NA | TRBV5-1 | TRBD1 | CASSQGTGLNTGELFF | TGCGCCAGCAGCCAAGGGACAGGGCTGAACACCGGGGAGCTGTTTTTT
TRBJ1-2 | NA | TRBV2 | TRBD1 | CASSGGQGGDYGYTF | TGTGCCAGCAGTGGGGGACAGGGAGGAGATTATGGCTACACCTTC
TRBJ2-7 | NA | TRBV13 | TRBD2 | CASRRGGRAYEQYF | TGTGCCAGCAGAAGAGGTGGGAGGGCCTACGAGCAGTACTTC
TRBJ2-3 | NA | TRBV4-1 | NA | CASSHRKGGADDTQYF | TGCGCCAGCAGCCATCGGAAGGGGGGCGCGGATGATACGCAGTATTTT
TRBJ2-7 | NA | TRBV6-6 | TRBD2 | CASSSPGRADEQYF | TGTGCCAGCAGTTCTCCCGGGAGGGCCGACGAGCAGTACTTC
TRBJ2-3 | NA | TRBV30 | NA | CAWQSGTYTDTQYF | TGTGCCTGGCAATCCGGGACTTACACAGATACGCAGTATTTT
TRBJ1-1 | NA | TRBV6-1 | NA | CASSEVQMGTEAFF | TGTGCCAGCAGTGAAGTGCAGATGGGCACTGAAGCTTTCTTT
TRBJ1-3 | NA | TRBV9 | NA | CASSAQVSGNTIYF | TGTGCCAGCAGCGCACAGGTCTCTGGAAACACCATATATTTT
TRBJ2-1 | NA | TRBV19 | TRBD2 | CASSTRTSRNEQFF | TGTGCCAGTAGTACTCGGACTAGCCGGAATGAGCAGTTCTTC
TRBJ1-5 | NA | TRBV7-8 | NA | CASSFSGFVQPQHF | TGTGCTAGCAGCTTTTCGGGATTCGTGCAGCCCCAGCATTTT
TRBJ2-2 | once | TRBV4-1 | TRBD2 | CASSHPGLAGGTGELFF | TGCGCCAGCAGCCACCCGGGACTAGCGGGAGGAACCGGGGAGCTGTTTTTT
TRBJ2-5 | NA | TRBV2 | NA | CASSGGTGPQETQYF | TGTGCCAGCAGTGGGGGGACGGGACCGCAAGAGACCCAGTACTTC
TRBJ2-1 | NA | TRBV7-2 | TRBD2 | CASSLSSRASGRNEQFF | TGTGCCAGCAGCCTATCCTCTCGGGCTAGCGGGAGGAATGAGCAGTTCTTC
TRBJ1-1 | NA | TRBV9 | TRBD1 | CASSPPGTGATEAFF | TGTGCCAGCAGCCCCCCGGGGACAGGGGCCACTGAAGCTTTCTTT
TRBJ1-5 | few | TRBV19 | NA | CASSRTGINQPQHF | TGTGCCAGTAGTCGGACGGGGATCAATCAGCCCCAGCATTTT
TRBJ2-1 | NA | TRBV28 | NA | CASSLSGLGYNEQFF | TGTGCCAGCAGTTTATCTGGGTTGGGATACAATGAGCAGTTCTTC
TRBJ2-7 | many | TRBV29-1 | NA | CSAKRTGSYEQYF | TGCAGCGCCAAGAGAACAGGGTCCTACGAGCAGTACTTC
TRBJ2-7 | NA | TRBV5-1 | TRBD2 | CASSISSGRAGEQYF | TGCGCCAGCAGCATCTCTAGCGGGAGGGCCGGCGAGCAGTACTTC
TRBJ2-1 | NA | TRBV6-1 | TRBD2 | CASTFGLAGTQQFF | TGTGCCAGCACCTTCGGACTAGCGGGAACTCAACAGTTCTTC
TRBJ2-3 | few | TRBV12-5 | NA | CASGSTGQTVVGTQYF | TGTGCTAGTGGTTCCACCGGGCAGACGGTCGTTGGTACGCAGTATTTT
TRBJ2-1 | NA | TRBV5-1 | NA | CASSFDWDSNEQFF | TGCGCCAGCAGCTTTGATTGGGATTCCAATGAGCAGTTCTTC
TRBJ2-5 | NA | TRBV5-1 | NA | CASGPGQLQETQYF | TGCGCCAGCGGGCCGGGACAACTCCAAGAGACCCAGTACTTC
TRBJ2-1 | NA | TRBV6-5 | TRBD2 | CASSYWGGYGYNEQFF | TGTGCCAGCAGTTATTGGGGGGGTTACGGCTACAATGAGCAGTTCTTC
TRBJ2-7 | NA | TRBV5-1 | TRBD2 | CASSSTSGSSYEQYF | TGCGCCAGCAGCTCTACTAGCGGATCTTCCTACGAGCAGTACTTC
TRBJ2-5 | NA | TRBV6-5 | NA | CASLQAGLETQYF | TGTGCCAGCCTACAGGCGGGGTTAGAGACCCAGTACTTC
TRBJ2-3 | once | TRBV2 | TRBD2 | CASSALPSGTDTQYF | TGTGCCAGCAGTGCCCTCCCTAGCGGGACAGATACGCAGTATTTT
TRBJ1-2 | NA | TRBV10-2 | NA | CAIRAGNSNYGYTF | TGTGCCATCAGAGCCGGGAACAGTAACTATGGCTACACCTTC
TRBJ2-5 | NA | TRBV25-1 | TRBD2 | CASSASGRSETQYF | TGTGCCAGCAGTGCTAGCGGGAGATCGGAGACCCAGTACTTC
TRBJ1-5 | NA | TRBV18 | TRBD1 | CASSPGQGTGQPQHF | TGTGCCAGCTCACCGGGACAGGGAACGGGGCAGCCCCAGCATTTT
TRBJ1-5 | NA | TRBV28 | NA | CASSLWGYSNQPQHF | TGTGCCAGCAGTTTATGGGGATATAGCAATCAGCCCCAGCATTTT
TRBJ2-1 | few | TRBV7-3 | NA | CASSLTGGSYNEQFF | TGTGCCAGCAGCTTAACGGGGGGCTCCTACAATGAGCAGTTCTTC
TRBJ2-7 | once | TRBV7-6 | NA | CASSPRVVYEQYF | TGTGCCAGCAGCCCCAGGGTCGTTTACGAGCAGTACTTC
TRBJ1-2 | NA | TRBV30 | NA | CAWKGQLHYGYTF | TGTGCCTGGAAGGGCCAGCTCCACTATGGCTACACCTTC
TRBJ2-1 | few | TRBV7-2 | TRBD2 | CASSQLAGLYNEQFF | TGTGCCAGCAGCCAACTAGCGGGTCTTTACAATGAGCAGTTCTTC
TRBJ2-7 | NA | TRBV28 | TRBD1 | CASTRGGQSYEQYF | TGTGCCAGCACCCGAGGGGGACAGAGCTACGAGCAGTACTTC
TRBJ2-7 | NA | TRBV6-5 | TRBD2 | CASSLGLAGAYEQYF | TGTGCCAGCAGTTTGGGACTAGCGGGAGCGTACGAGCAGTACTTC
TRBJ2-3 | NA | TRBV5-6 | NA | CASSLGVGDTQYF | TGTGCCAGCAGCTTGGGTGTGGGGGATACGCAGTATTTT
TRBJ2-7 | NA | TRBV6-5 | TRBD1 | CASMTPGRGHEQYF | TGTGCCAGCATGACTCCCGGCAGGGGGCACGAGCAGTACTTC
TRBJ1-1 | many | TRBV19 | NA | CASRATVFNEAFF | TGTGCCAGCCGGGCGACGGTGTTTAATGAAGCTTTCTTT
TRBJ1-2 | many | TRBV28 | NA | CASSLNRLYGYTF | TGTGCCAGCAGTTTAAACAGACTCTATGGCTACACCTTC
TRBJ1-5 | NA | TRBV15 | TRBD1 | CATRLGQERSNQPQHF | TGTGCCACCAGATTGGGACAGGAGAGAAGCAATCAGCCCCAGCATTTT
TRBJ2-1 | NA | TRBV7-6 | NA | CASSRGLSTYNEQFF | TGTGCCAGCAGCCGAGGGTTGAGCACCTACAATGAGCAGTTCTTC
TRBJ2-3 | NA | TRBV9 | NA | CASSVGQNTDTQYF | TGTGCCAGCAGCGTAGGTCAGAACACAGATACGCAGTATTTT
TRBJ1-3 | NA | TRBV18 | NA | CASSLSRSHSGNTIYF | TGTGCCAGCTCCCTTTCTAGGTCCCACTCTGGAAACACCATATATTTT
TRBJ2-7 | few | TRBV28 | NA | CASSSALEQYF | TGTGCCAGCAGCTCCGCTTTGGAGCAGTACTTC
TRBJ2-7 | NA | TRBV18 | TRBD1 | CASSPSTPGQGHEQYF | TGTGCCAGCTCACCAAGTACCCCGGGACAGGGCCACGAGCAGTACTTC